This paragraph covers one TCR beta chain sequence. The data stem from a study of blood T cell repertoires in COVID-19. At the level of the study: Sites across the United States, Italy and Spain contributed samples from acute and convalescent COVID-19.

Enrolled through a virtual design, the participants were between roughly 18 and 100 years of age and came from under 25 US areas. Cohort allocation depended upon clinical history that participants reported. The CDR3 contains 11 residues. Source study methods: By means of reference gene primer amplification, nucleated cell counts were estimated. Produced via immunoSEQ multiplex PCR; TCRdb's table is partial and in-frame only. The V and J calls and clone size were taken over from that table, and D and trimming were inferred from the DNA. Among roughly 250,000 clones listed, around 90% were seen once. Sequences were obtained from PBMCs or T cells enriched from blood (not recorded which). The chain is built from TRBV21-1 and TRBJ2-7; the table calls TRBD2, which could not be checked here. TRBV21-1 is described as a pseudogene. This clonotype was sampled from a woman under 40 with acute COVID-19. The CDR3, as DNA: TGTGCCAGCAGCTATACCTACGAGCAGTACTTC. It translates to CASSYTYEQYF.